This T cell receptor beta chain is drawn from a study of shared clonotypes between healthy human individuals. For the study at large: The study drew on a couple of women and three men aged 18 to 49 as donors. Plates per donor: three CD4 naive, three CD4 memory, two CD8 naive, one CD8 memory.

Around 220 ng DNA, about 33,000 T cell genomes, went into each sorted-subset replicate PCR. The repertoire was sequenced with immunoSEQ multiplex PCR; TCRdb's copy has only in-frame clones and lacks some. The profile shows approximately 250,000 clones, approximately 65% of them singletons. Germline trimming cut 5 bases from V and 0 bases from J; bases unmatched to any gene: 5. CDR3 length: 15 residues. Per the germline V gene, CDR1 is SGHVS and CDR2 is FQNEAQ. This receptor was taken from a man aged 25-45 years in good health. The sequencing sample was made of memory CD4+ T cells sorted from blood. The subset was: CD45RA-negative fraction. The V gene is TRBV7-8, the J gene TRBJ1-1; 8 nucleotides align to TRBD1. CDR3 in amino acids: CASSLSTGVNTEAFF. CDR3 nucleotide sequence: TGTGCCAGCAGCCTATCGACAGGGGTGAACACTGAAGCTTTCTTT. Looking up the rest from reference TRBV7-8 and TRBJ1-1 gives the full variable domain: GAGVSQSPRYKVAKRGQDVALRCDPISGHVSLFWYQQALGQGPEFLTYFQNEAQLDKSGLPSDRFFAERPEGSVSTLKIQRTQQEDSAVYLCASSLSTGVNTEAFFGQGTRLTVV.